This T cell receptor beta chain was retrieved from a study of PD-L1 blockade in urothelial cancer. The assay was immunoSEQ multiplex PCR, and TCRdb's table has in-frame clones only and misses some. The sample includes 35,000 to 55,000 clones, 82% of them seen just once. The CDR3 sequence is 16 residues long. Germline values: CDR1 LNHNV, CDR2 YYDKDF (reference sequence). J was trimmed by 5 bases and V by 1 base; bases with no gene match: 7. Source: PBMCs, taken around atezolizumab (anti-PD-L1) treatment. The chain joins TRBV15 to TRBJ2-3; 9 bases align to TRBD1. The TCR comes from a man in his 70s with urothelial cancer. In DNA, the CDR3 is TGTGCCACCAGCAGAGGAGAGGGACAGGGAGGAGATACGCAGTATTTT. This encodes CATSRGEGQGGDTQYF.